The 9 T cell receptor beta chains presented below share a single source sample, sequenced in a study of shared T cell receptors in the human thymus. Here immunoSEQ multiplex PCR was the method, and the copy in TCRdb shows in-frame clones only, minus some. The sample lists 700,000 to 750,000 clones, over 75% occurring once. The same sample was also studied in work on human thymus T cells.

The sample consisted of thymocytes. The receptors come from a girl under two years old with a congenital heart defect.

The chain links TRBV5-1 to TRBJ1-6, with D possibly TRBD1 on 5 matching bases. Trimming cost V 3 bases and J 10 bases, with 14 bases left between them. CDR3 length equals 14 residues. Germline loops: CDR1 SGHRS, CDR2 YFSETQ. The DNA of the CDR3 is TGCGCCAGCAGCTCCCTAGGGGTTGAATCACCCCTCCACTTT. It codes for CASSSLGVESPLHF.

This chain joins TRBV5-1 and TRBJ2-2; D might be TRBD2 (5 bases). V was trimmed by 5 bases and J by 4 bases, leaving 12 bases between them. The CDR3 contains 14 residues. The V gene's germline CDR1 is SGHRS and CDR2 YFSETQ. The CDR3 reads CASSSVAGTGELFF. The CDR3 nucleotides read TGCGCCAGCAGTTCGGTGGCGGGCACCGGGGAGCTGTTTTTT.

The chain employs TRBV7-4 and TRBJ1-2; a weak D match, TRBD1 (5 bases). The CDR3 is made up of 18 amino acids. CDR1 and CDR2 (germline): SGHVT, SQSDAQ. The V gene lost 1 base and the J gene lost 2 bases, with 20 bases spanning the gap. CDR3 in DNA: TGTGCCAGCAGCTTAGAGCGGGACCTATTAAAGCTCAACTATGGCTACACCTTC. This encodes CASSLERDLLKLNYGYTF.

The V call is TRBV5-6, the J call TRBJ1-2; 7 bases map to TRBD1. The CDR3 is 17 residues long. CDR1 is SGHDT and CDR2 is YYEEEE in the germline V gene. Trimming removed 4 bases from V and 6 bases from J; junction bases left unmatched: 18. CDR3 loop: CASSHIPDRRTQNGYTF. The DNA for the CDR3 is TGTGCCAGCAGCCACATACCGGACAGGAGGACACAAAATGGCTACACCTTC. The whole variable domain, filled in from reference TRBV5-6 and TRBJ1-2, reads DAGVTQSPTHLIKTRGQQVTLRCSPKSGHDTVSWYQQALGQGPQFIFQYYEEEERQRGNFPDRFSGHQFPNYSSELNVNALLLGDSALYLCASSHIPDRRTQNGYTFGSGTRLTVV.

The CDR3 reads CASSPDRAKSNQPQHF. The CDR3, as DNA: TGCGCCAGCAGCCCGGACAGGGCGAAATCTAATCAGCCCCAGCATTTT. The chain couples TRBV4-3 to TRBJ1-5, with 8 bases aligning to TRBD1. The V gene end was trimmed by 4 bases and the J gene end by 4 bases; junction bases not matched to a gene: 9. This CDR3 is 16 amino acids long. The germline V gene has CDR1 LGHNA and CDR2 YSLEER.

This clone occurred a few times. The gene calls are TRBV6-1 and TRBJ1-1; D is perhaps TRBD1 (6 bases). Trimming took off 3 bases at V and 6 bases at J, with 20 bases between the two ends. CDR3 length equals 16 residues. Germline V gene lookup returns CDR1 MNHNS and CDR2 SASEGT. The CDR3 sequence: CASSERVGKQGSEAFF. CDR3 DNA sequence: TGTGCCAGCAGTGAGCGTGTTGGAAAACAGGGATCTGAAGCTTTCTTT.

CDR3 amino acids: CASSPRDTTYGYTF. CDR3 bases: TGTGCCAGCAGTCCACGGGACACCACCTATGGCTACACCTTC. The V call is TRBV5-4, the J call TRBJ1-2; a weak D match, TRBD1 (6 bases). Deletions cut 5 bases from V and 4 bases from J, with 15 bases between. Per the germline V gene, CDR1 is SGHNT and CDR2 is YYREEE (reference sequence). This CDR3 has 14 residues.

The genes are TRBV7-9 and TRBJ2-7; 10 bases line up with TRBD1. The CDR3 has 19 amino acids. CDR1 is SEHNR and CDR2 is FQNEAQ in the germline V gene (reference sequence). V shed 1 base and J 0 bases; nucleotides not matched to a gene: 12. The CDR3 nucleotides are TGTGCCAGCAGCTTAGTCTCGGACAGGGGGTTTCTATCCTCCTACGAGCAGTACTTC. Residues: CASSLVSDRGFLSSYEQYF.

This CDR3 reads CASSLGQGDSPLHF. The CDR3 bases are TGTGCCAGCAGCTTGGGACAGGGGGATTCACCCCTCCACTTT. The chain is built from TRBV9 and TRBJ1-6, with 11 bases aligning to TRBD1. The CDR3 contains 14 residues. J lost 8 bases, V lost 4 bases, and 2 bases had no gene match. In germline, CDR1 is SGDLS, CDR2 YYNGEE. Full variable domain (missing parts from reference TRBV9 and TRBJ1-6): DSGVTQTPKHLITATGQRVTLRCSPRSGDLSVYWYQQSLDQGLQFLIQYYNGEERAKGNILERFSAQQFPDLHSELNLSSLELGDSALYFCASSLGQGDSPLHFGNGTRLTVT.